The entry below describes one T cell receptor beta chain. The antigen is undetermined. TCRdb redid the calling of the 5' RACE reads with MiXCR, one entry per CDR3 protein. The data show some 790,000 distinct CDR3 sequences, roughly 20% seen once. The CDR3 spans 16 residues. After removal of 0 bases from V and 8 bases from J, the junction contained 11 bases not matched to a gene. Germline loops: CDR1 KGHSH, CDR2 LQKENI. The sample is drawn from a study of identical twins. The study's findings and limits: Beta clonotypes that were abundant in cord blood contained fewer insertions, a pattern absent from memory repertoires.

The data were also submitted as part of a second study, on T cells expressing NK-cell markers.

This TCR was sampled from a woman aged 18-29 years in good health. The V and J genes are TRBV18 and TRBJ1-2, with TRBD1 matching 8 bases. The specimen was PBMCs. The CDR3 DNA reads TGTGCCAGCTCACCACCGGGGGACAGGACCTTTGAGGGCTACACCTTC. Translated: CASSPPGDRTFEGYTF.